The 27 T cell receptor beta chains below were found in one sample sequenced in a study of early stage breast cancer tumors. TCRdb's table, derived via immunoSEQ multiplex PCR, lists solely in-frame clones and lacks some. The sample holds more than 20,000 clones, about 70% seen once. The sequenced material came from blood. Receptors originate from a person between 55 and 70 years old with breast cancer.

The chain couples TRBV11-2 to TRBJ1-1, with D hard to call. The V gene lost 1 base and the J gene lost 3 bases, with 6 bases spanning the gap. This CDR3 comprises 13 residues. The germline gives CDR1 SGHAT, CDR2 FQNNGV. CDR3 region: CASSLGRDTEAFF. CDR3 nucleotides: TGTGCCAGCAGCTTAGGACGGGACACTGAAGCTTTCTTT.

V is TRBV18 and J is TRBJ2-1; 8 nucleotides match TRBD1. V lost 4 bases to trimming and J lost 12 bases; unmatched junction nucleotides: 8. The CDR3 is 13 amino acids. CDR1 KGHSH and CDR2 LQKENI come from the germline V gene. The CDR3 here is CASSQWTGFMQFF. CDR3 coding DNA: TGTGCCAGCTCACAATGGACAGGGTTTATGCAGTTCTTC.

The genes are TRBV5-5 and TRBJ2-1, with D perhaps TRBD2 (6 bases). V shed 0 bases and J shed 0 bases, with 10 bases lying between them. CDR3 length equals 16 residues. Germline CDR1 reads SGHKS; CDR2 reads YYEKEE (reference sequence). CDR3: CASSLGAGSSYNEQFF. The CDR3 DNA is TGTGCCAGCAGCTTGGGGGCGGGAAGCTCCTACAATGAGCAGTTCTTC.

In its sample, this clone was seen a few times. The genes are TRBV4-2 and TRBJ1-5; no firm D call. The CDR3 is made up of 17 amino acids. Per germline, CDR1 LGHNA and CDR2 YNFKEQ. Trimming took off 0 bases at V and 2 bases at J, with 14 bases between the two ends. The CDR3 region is CASSQDFTNRGNQPQHF. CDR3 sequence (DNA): TGTGCCAGCAGCCAAGACTTTACGAATAGGGGCAATCAGCCCCAGCATTTT.

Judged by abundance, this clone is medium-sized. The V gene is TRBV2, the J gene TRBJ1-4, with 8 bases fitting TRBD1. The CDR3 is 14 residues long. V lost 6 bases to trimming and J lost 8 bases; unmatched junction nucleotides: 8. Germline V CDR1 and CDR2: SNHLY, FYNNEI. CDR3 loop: CASRDRVGSEKLFF. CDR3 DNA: TGTGCCAGCAGGGACAGGGTGGGGAGCGAAAAACTGTTTTTT.

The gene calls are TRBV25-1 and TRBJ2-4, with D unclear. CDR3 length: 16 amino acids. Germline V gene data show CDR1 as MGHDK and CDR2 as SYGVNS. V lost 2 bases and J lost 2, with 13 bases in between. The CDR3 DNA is TGTGCCAGCAGTGAACCCGATGGGCAAACCAAAAACATTCAGTACTTC. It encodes CASSEPDGQTKNIQYF.

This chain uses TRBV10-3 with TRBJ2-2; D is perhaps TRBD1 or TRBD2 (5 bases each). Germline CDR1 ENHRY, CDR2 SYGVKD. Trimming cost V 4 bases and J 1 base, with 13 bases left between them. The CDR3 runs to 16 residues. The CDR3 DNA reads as TGTGCCATCAGTGGCCAGGGACGTCAGAACACCGGGGAGCTGTTTTTT. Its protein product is CAISGQGRQNTGELFF.

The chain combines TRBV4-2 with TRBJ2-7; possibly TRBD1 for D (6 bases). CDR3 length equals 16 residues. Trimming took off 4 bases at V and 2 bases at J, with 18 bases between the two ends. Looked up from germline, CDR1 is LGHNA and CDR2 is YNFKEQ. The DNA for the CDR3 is TGTGCCAGCAGCCTGGGTGCGACGGGACACACCTACGAGCAGTACTTC. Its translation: CASSLGATGHTYEQYF.

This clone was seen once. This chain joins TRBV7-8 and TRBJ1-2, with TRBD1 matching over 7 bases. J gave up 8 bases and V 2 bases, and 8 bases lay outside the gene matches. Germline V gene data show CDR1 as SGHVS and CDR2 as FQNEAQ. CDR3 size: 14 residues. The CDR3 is CASSLSGQARGYTF. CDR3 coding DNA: TGTGCCAGCAGCTTAAGCGGACAGGCGAGGGGCTACACCTTC.

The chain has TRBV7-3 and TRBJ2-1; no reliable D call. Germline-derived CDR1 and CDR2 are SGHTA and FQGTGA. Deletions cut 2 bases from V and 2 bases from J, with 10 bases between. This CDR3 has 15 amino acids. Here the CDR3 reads CASSLARSPYNEQFF. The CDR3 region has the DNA TGTGCCAGCAGCTTAGCCAGGTCCCCCTACAATGAGCAGTTCTTC.

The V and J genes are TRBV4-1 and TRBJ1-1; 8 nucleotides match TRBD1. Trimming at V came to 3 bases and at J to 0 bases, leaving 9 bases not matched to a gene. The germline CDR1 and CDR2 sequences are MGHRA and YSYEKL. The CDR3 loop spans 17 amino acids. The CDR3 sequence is CASSHPLRRGLNTEAFF. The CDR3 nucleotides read TGCGCCAGCAGCCACCCCCTGCGCAGGGGGCTGAACACTGAAGCTTTCTTT.

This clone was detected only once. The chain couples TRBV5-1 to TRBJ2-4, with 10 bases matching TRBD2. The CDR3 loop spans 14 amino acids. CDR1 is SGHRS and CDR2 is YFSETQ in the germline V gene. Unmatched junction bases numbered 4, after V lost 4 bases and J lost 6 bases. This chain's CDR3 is CASSSTSGANIQYF. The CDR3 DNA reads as TGCGCCAGCAGCAGTACTAGCGGGGCAAACATTCAGTACTTC.

CDR3 sequence: CASTPGGGNSPLHF. CDR3 coding DNA: TGTGCCAGTACCCCAGGCGGGGGTAATTCACCCCTCCACTTT. The V gene is TRBV19, the J gene TRBJ1-6; tentative D call: TRBD1 (5 bases). Germline V gene lookup returns CDR1 LNHDA and CDR2 SQIVND (reference sequence). V was cut by 7 bases and J by 6 bases, with 13 bases left in between. The CDR3 spans 14 residues.

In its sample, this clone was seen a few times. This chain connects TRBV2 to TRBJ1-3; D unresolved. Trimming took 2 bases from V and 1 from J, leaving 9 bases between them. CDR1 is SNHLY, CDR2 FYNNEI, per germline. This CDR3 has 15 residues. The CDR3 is CASSEYAGSGNTIYF. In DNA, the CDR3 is TGTGCCAGCAGTGAATACGCCGGATCTGGAAACACCATATATTTT.

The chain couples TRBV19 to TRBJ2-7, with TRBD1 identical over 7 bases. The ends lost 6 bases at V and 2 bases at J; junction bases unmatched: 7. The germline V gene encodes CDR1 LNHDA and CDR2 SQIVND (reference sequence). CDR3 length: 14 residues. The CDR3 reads CASRNRGFAYEQYF. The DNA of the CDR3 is TGTGCCAGTAGAAACAGGGGCTTCGCCTACGAGCAGTACTTC.

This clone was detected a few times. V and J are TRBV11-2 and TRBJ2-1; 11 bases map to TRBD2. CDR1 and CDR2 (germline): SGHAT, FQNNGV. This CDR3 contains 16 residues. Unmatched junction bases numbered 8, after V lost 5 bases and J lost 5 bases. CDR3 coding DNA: TGTGCCAGCAGCCCAGCGACTAGCGGGATTCACAATGAGCAGTTCTTC. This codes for CASSPATSGIHNEQFF.

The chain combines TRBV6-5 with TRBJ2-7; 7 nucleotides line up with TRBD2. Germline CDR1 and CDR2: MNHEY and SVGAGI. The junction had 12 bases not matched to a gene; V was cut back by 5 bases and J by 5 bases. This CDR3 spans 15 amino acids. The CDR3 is CASSVGGEGLNEQYF. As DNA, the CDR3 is TGTGCCAGCAGTGTCGGTGGGGAGGGGTTGAACGAGCAGTACTTC.

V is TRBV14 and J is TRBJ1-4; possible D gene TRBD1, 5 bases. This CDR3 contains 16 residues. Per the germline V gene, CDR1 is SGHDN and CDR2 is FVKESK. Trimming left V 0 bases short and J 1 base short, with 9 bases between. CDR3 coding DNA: TGTGCCAGCAGCCAAGAATTAAGGGGAACTAATGAAAAACTGTTTTTT. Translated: CASSQELRGTNEKLFF.

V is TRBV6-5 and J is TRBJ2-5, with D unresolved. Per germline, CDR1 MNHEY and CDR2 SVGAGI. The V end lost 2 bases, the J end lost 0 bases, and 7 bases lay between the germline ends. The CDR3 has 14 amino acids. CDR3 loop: CASSYDGYQETQYF. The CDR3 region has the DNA TGTGCCAGCAGTTACGACGGGTACCAAGAGACCCAGTACTTC.

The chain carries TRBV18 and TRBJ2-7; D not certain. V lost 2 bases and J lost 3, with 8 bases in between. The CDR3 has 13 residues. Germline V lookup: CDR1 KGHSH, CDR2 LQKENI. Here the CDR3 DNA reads TGTGCCAGCTCACCAGGGATGAACTACGAGCAGTACTTC. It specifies CASSPGMNYEQYF.

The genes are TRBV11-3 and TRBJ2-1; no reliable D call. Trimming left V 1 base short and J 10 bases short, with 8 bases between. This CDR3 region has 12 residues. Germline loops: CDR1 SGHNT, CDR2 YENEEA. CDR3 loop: CASSLGPNEQFF. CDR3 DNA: TGTGCCAGCAGCTTAGGGCCCAACGAGCAGTTCTTC.

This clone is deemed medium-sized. In DNA, the CDR3 is TGTGCCAGCAGCTTAATGACAGGGGGTGGGTACGAGCAGTACTTC. Its protein product is CASSLMTGGGYEQYF. The chain couples TRBV5-6 to TRBJ2-7; 9 nucleotides agree with TRBD1. Trimming at V came to 2 bases and at J to 4 bases, leaving 7 bases not matched to a gene. The CDR3 length is 15 residues. Germline V gene lookup returns CDR1 SGHDT and CDR2 YYEEEE.

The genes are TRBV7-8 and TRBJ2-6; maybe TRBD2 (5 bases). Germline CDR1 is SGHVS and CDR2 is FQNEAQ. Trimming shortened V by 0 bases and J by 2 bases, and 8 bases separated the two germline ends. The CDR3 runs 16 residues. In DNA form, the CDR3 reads TGTGCCAGCAGCTTAGCGTCGCGGGCTGGGGCCAACGTCCTGACTTTC. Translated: CASSLASRAGANVLTF.

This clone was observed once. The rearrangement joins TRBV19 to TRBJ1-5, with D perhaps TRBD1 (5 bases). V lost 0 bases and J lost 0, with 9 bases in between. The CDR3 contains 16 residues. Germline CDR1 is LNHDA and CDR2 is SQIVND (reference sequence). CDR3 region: CASSIEGTYSNQPQHF. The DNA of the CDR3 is TGTGCCAGTAGTATAGAAGGGACGTATAGCAATCAGCCCCAGCATTTT.

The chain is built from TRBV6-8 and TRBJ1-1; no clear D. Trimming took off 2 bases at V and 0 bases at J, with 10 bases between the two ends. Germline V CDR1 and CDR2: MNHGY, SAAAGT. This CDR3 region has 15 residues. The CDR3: CASSYAPFMNTEAFF. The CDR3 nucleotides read TGTGCCAGCAGTTACGCTCCCTTCATGAACACTGAAGCTTTCTTT.

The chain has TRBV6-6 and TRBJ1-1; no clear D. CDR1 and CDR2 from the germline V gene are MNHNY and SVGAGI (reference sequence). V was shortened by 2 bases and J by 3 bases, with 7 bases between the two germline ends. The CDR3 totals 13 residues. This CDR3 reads CASSYGGDTEAFF. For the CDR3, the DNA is TGTGCCAGCAGTTACGGCGGGGACACTGAAGCTTTCTTT.

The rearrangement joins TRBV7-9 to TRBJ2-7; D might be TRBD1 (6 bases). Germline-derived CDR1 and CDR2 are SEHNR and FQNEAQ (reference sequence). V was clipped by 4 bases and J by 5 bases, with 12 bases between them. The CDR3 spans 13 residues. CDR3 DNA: TGTGCCAGCAGCTCCTCAGGGGTGAACGAGCAGTACTTC. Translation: CASSSSGVNEQYF. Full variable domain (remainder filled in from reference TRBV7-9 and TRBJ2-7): DTGVSQNPRHKITKRGQNVTFRCDPISEHNRLYWYRQTLGQGPEFLTYFQNEAQLEKSRLLSDRFSAERPKGSFSTLEIQRTEQGDSAMYLCASSSSGVNEQYFGPGTRLTVT.